This entry lists 10 T cell receptor beta chains sequenced from one sample in a study of vaccination and CD4 T cells after COVID-19. Their cognate antigens are unknown. Oncomine TCR Beta short-read sequencing was applied to DNA from cultured CD4+ T cells. Via MiXCR, TCRdb re-called the PCR reads, giving one row per CDR3 protein. This sample has about 14,000 distinct CDR3 sequences; about 55% occur once, and the top ten carry approximately 4.4%. The treatment was: roughly ten-day PBMC culture with coronavirus spike peptide pools or control peptides (ViraFEST assay). The input for sequencing was CD4+ T cells from blood, cultured in vitro, taken before SARS-CoV-2 vaccination. The receptors originated from a human donor who had recovered from COVID-19.

The rearrangement links TRBV20-1 to TRBJ2-7; 8 bases align to TRBD1. The CDR3 contains 19 residues. Germline-derived CDR1 and CDR2 are DFQATT and SNEGSKA (reference sequence). The J segment lost 0 bases and the V segment lost 2 bases, leaving 18 bases of the junction unmatched. In DNA, the CDR3 is TGCAGTGCTAGACCAAACCTGGCTTTGTGGACAGGGACCTCCTACGAGCAGTACTTC. Translating it yields CSARPNLALWTGTSYEQYF.

The V call is TRBV29-1, the J call TRBJ1-1; D unclear. This CDR3 spans 13 amino acids. V shed 3 bases and J shed 4 bases, with 12 bases lying between them. Germline V CDR1 and CDR2: SQVTM, ANQGSEA. The CDR3 sequence: CSVDPVLGTEAFF. DNA for the CDR3: TGCAGCGTTGATCCGGTTCTTGGCACTGAAGCTTTCTTT. Full variable domain (missing parts from reference TRBV29-1 and TRBJ1-1): SAVISQKPSRDICQRGTSLTIQCQVDSQVTMMFWYRQQPGQSLTLIATANQGSEATYESGFVIDKFPISRPNLTFSTLTVSNMSPEDSSIYLCSVDPVLGTEAFFGQGTRLTVV.

The rearrangement links TRBV27 to TRBJ1-2, with 9 bases that match TRBD1. The CDR3 spans 14 residues. Trimming cost V 1 base and J 8 bases; bases outside gene matches: 5. The V gene's germline CDR1 is MNHEY and CDR2 SMNVEV (reference sequence). This CDR3 reads CASSLFGTGSGYTF. The CDR3 DNA sequence: TGTGCCAGCAGTTTATTCGGGACAGGGAGCGGCTACACCTTC.

This clonotype was detected only a few times. The chain couples TRBV20-1 to TRBJ2-3; TRBD2 aligns across 8 bases. V trimming: 5 bases; J trimming: 0 bases; junction bases outside the gene matches: 10. CDR1 is DFQATT and CDR2 is SNEGSKA in the germline V gene (reference sequence). The CDR3 consists of 16 residues. CDR3 in amino acids: CSAVGLAGGSTDTQYF. The CDR3 DNA sequence: TGCAGTGCTGTTGGACTGGCGGGGGGCAGCACAGATACGCAGTATTTT.

The rearrangement joins TRBV6-2 or TRBV6-3 to TRBJ1-5; D perhaps matches TRBD1 (5 bases). Germline V lookup: CDR1 MNHEY, CDR2 SVGEGT. Deletions cut 0 bases from V and 2 bases from J, with 8 bases between. This CDR3 contains 15 residues. CDR3 region: CASSYSGAGNQPQHF. CDR3 in DNA: TGTGCCAGCAGTTACTCCGGGGCAGGCAATCAGCCCCAGCATTTT.

This clonotype was detected only a few times. This chain joins TRBV6-1 and TRBJ1-6; D remains unclear. V was clipped by 6 bases and J by 8 bases, with 20 bases between them. The CDR3 has 16 amino acids. Germline V lookup: CDR1 MNHNS, CDR2 SASEGT. The DNA of the CDR3 is TGTGCCAGCAGATTCCTAAGGGAAGTTACGGATTCACCCCTCCACTTT. Its protein is CASRFLREVTDSPLHF.

The chain joins TRBV20-1 to TRBJ1-4, with 8 bases identical to TRBD1. CDR3 length equals 15 residues. The germline gives CDR1 DFQATT, CDR2 SNEGSKA (reference sequence). With V trimmed by 6 bases and J by 3 bases, 9 bases remained unmatched. The DNA for the CDR3 is TGCAGTGCCCCGGACAGGGCTTTGGCTAATGAAAAACTGTTTTTT. This codes for CSAPDRALANEKLFF.

The CDR3 sequence: CSPLPRADNSPLHF. In DNA form, the CDR3 reads TGCAGTCCCCTCCCCCGGGCGGATAATTCACCCCTCCACTTT. The chain joins TRBV20-1 to TRBJ1-6, with unresolved D. This CDR3 comprises 14 residues. Trimming removed 8 bases from V and 5 bases from J, with 16 bases in between. Germline V gives CDR1 DFQATT, CDR2 SNEGSKA (reference sequence).

The J gene is TRBJ1-1, the V gene TRBV19; 7 nucleotides match TRBD1. Germline V lookup: CDR1 LNHDA, CDR2 SQIVND (reference sequence). The CDR3 covers 14 residues. Trimming cost V 6 bases and J 5 bases; bases outside gene matches: 9. CDR3 in DNA: TGTGCCAGTAGAGCGGGGAGGGGGCGAACTGAAGCTTTCTTT. Its translation: CASRAGRGRTEAFF.

This chain joins TRBV5-4 and TRBJ1-2; no definite D call. Trimming left V 4 bases short and J 8 bases short, with 21 bases between. Germline V lookup: CDR1 SGHNT, CDR2 YYREEE (reference sequence). This CDR3 has 15 residues. This CDR3 reads CASSPMIGLRSGYTF. In DNA form, the CDR3 reads TGTGCCAGCAGCCCGATGATTGGGTTGAGGAGCGGCTACACCTTC.